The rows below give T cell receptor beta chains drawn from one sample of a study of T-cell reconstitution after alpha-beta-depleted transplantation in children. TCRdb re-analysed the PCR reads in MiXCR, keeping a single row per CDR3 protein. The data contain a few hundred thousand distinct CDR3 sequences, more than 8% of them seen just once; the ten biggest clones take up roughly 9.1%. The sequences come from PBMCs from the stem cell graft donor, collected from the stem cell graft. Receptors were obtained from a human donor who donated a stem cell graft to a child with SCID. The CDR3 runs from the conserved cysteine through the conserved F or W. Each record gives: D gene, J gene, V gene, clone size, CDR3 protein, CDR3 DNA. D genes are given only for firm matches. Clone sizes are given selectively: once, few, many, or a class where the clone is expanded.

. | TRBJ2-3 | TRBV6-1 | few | CASRLTRDTDTQYF | TGTGCCAGCAGACTAACCAGGGACACAGATACGCAGTATTTT
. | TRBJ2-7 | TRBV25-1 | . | CASSETDPGHTVSYEQYF | TGTGCCAGCAGTGAGACCGACCCCGGGCATACTGTCTCCTACGAGCAGTACTTC
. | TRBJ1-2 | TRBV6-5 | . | CASSYPPFKSGFYGYTF | TGTGCCAGCAGTTACCCCCCGTTTAAGTCAGGATTCTATGGCTACACCTTC
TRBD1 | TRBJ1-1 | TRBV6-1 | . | CASSVIQGPNTEAFF | TGTGCCAGCAGTGTTATACAGGGGCCCAACACTGAAGCTTTCTTT
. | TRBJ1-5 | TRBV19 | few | CASSIAPGRRRGSNQPQHF | TGTGCCAGTAGTATAGCTCCGGGACGCCGAAGGGGTAGCAATCAGCCCCAGCATTTT
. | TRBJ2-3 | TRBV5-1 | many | CASRPRGTRNTDTQYF | TGCGCCAGCCGACCTAGGGGGACTCGAAACACAGATACGCAGTATTTT
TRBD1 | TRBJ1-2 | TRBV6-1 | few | CASSERQGTNYGYTF | TGTGCCAGCAGCGAACGACAGGGCACTAACTATGGCTACACCTTC
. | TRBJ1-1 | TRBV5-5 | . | CASSLVAAGLPNTEAFF | TGTGCCAGCAGCTTGGTCGCGGCAGGCCTCCCGAACACTGAAGCTTTCTTT
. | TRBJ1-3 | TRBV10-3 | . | CAISESSPGNTIYF | TGTGCCATCAGTGAGTCGTCGCCTGGAAACACCATATATTTT
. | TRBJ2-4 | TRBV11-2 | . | CASSLVNMGNWGIQYF | TGTGCCAGCAGCTTAGTGAACATGGGGAATTGGGGCATTCAGTACTTC
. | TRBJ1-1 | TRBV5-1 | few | CASSLESGAGKGTEAFF | TGCGCCAGCAGCTTGGAGTCAGGCGCAGGGAAGGGCACTGAAGCTTTCTTT
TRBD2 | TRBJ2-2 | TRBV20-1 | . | CSAISTSGFTGELFF | TGCAGTGCTATCTCGACTAGCGGATTCACCGGGGAGCTGTTTTTT
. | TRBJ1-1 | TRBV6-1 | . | CASLGGGGFMNTEAFF | TGTGCCAGCCTAGGGGGGGGCGGGTTCATGAACACTGAAGCTTTCTTT
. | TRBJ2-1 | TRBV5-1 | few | CASRVVGGRSGYNEQFF | TGCGCCAGCAGGGTTGTGGGGGGTCGGAGTGGCTACAATGAGCAGTTCTTC
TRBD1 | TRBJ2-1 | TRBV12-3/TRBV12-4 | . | CASNTFSGQGGYNEQFF | TGTGCCAGCAACACCTTTTCGGGACAGGGAGGATACAATGAGCAGTTCTTC
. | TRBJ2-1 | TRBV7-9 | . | CASSPLLEEQFF | TGTGCCAGCAGCCCCTTACTAGAGGAGCAGTTCTTC
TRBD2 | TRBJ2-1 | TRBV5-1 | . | CASTPSGGYNEQFF | TGCGCCAGCACCCCGTCGGGGGGTTACAATGAGCAGTTCTTC
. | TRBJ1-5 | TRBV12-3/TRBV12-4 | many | CASSPTDQPQHF | TGTGCCAGCAGTCCGACAGATCAGCCCCAGCATTTT
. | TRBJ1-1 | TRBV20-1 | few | CSAHGYTEAFF | TGCAGTGCACACGGGTACACTGAAGCTTTCTTT
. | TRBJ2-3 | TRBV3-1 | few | CASTQEGTWTHTQYF | TGTGCCAGCACCCAAGAGGGGACATGGACACATACGCAGTATTTT
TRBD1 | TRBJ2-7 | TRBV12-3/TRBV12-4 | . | CASNPDRGLYEQYF | TGTGCCAGCAACCCTGACAGGGGCCTCTACGAGCAGTACTTC
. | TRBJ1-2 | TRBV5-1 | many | CASSFGDDYGYTF | TGCGCCAGCAGCTTTGGAGACGACTATGGCTACACCTTC
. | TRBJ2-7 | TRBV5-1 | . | CASSLGSRTETYEQYF | TGCGCCAGCAGCTTGGGGTCTCGGACAGAAACTTACGAGCAGTACTTC
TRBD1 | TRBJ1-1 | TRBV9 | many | CASSVGTGVTEAFF | TGTGCCAGCAGCGTCGGGACAGGGGTTACTGAAGCTTTCTTT
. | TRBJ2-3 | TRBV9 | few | CASSVSMGRILTDTQYF | TGTGCCAGCAGCGTTTCTATGGGACGGATACTTACAGATACGCAGTATTTT
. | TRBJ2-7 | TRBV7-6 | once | CASSWGPMTYEQYF | TGTGCCAGCAGCTGGGGGCCTATGACCTACGAGCAGTACTTC
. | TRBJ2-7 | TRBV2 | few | CASAVVTYEQYF | TGTGCCAGCGCAGTAGTGACCTACGAGCAGTACTTC
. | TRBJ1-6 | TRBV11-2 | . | CASSSNQGTPLHF | TGTGCCAGCAGCTCCAATCAGGGAACACCCCTCCACTTT
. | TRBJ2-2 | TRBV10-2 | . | CAKNPTLYTGELFF | TGCGCCAAAAACCCGACTCTATACACCGGGGAGCTGTTTTTT
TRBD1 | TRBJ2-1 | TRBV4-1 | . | CASSRHTGTGGDNEQFF | TGCGCCAGCAGCCGACACACTGGGACAGGGGGGGACAATGAGCAGTTCTTC
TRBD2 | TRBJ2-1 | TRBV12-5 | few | CASGLGLAGGNEQFF | TGTGCTAGTGGTTTGGGACTAGCGGGGGGCAATGAGCAGTTCTTC
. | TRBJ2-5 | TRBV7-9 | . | CASRFRRTRRETQYF | TGTGCCAGCCGATTTCGGAGAACGAGACGAGAGACCCAGTACTTC
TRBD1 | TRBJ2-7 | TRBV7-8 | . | CASSLAGTGGQPYF | TGTGCCAGCAGCTTAGCAGGGACAGGGGGCCAACCGTACTTC
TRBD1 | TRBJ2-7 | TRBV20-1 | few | CSARGTGDPNEQYF | TGCAGTGCTAGAGGAACAGGGGACCCCAACGAGCAGTACTTC
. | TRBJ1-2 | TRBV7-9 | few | CASSLSLDRPTF | TGTGCCAGCAGCTTAAGTCTAGACAGACCCACCTTC
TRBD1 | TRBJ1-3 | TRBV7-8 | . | CASSSQGGGNTIYF | TGTGCCAGCAGCTCGCAGGGGGGTGGAAACACCATATATTTT
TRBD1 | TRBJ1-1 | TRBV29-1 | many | CSVEGGGAKAFF | TGCAGCGTTGAAGGAGGGGGCGCGAAAGCTTTCTTT
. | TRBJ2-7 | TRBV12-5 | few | CASGVGHEQYF | TGTGCTAGTGGTGTGGGCCACGAGCAGTACTTC
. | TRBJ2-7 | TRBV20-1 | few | CSASSGATYEQYF | TGCAGTGCTAGCTCAGGGGCAACCTACGAGCAGTACTTC
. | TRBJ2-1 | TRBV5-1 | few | CASSSAPAGTYNEQFF | TGCGCCAGCAGCTCCGCTCCGGCGGGAACGTACAATGAGCAGTTCTTC